The clone carrying this T cell receptor (beta chain) was observed a handful of times. Antigen: not known. This specimen comes from a study of beta chain features in type 1 diabetes. Averaging approximately 0.11 L, one heparinised blood draw came from each individual donor. Sorting with CD45RO/CCR7/CD25/CD127/CD95/CD27 yielded naive, central memory, regulatory and stem-like memory CD4+ cells. Study-level findings and limits: Shorter TCRB CDR3s, moderately but significantly so, were found in Type 1 diabetes patients in all four CD4+ subsets. PCR might show a preference for shorter templates, equally across patients and controls. Among patients, naive, central memory and Treg TCRB repertoires appeared more similar than among healthy donors.

Isolated RNA was reverse transcribed in full, so expressed TCRB transcripts were sequenced. Generated by immunoSEQ multiplex PCR, the TCRdb table keeps only in-frame clones and is missing some. Among approximately 170,000 clones, approximately 8.4% were seen once, and the ten largest hold roughly 0.5%. The sequenced sample was central memory CD4+ T cells from blood. The receptor was derived from a man between 18 and 35 years old with type 1 diabetes.

The CDR3 is CASSLPGRVKETQYF. The CDR3 DNA follows: TGTGCCAGTAGTCTCCCGGGCAGGGTCAAAGAGACCCAGTACTTC. The V and J genes are TRBV19 and TRBJ2-5, with D perhaps matching TRBD1 (5 bases). The CDR3 has 15 amino acids. V gave up 5 bases and J gave up 3 bases, with 16 bases separating them. The germline CDR1 and CDR2 sequences are LNHDA and SQIVND (reference sequence). The full variable domain, rest sourced from reference TRBV19 and TRBJ2-5, is DGGITQSPKYLFRKEGQNVTLSCEQNLNHDAMYWYRQDPGQGLRLIYYSQIVNDFQKGDIAEGYSVSREKKESFPLTVTSAQKNPTAFYLCASSLPGRVKETQYFGPGTRLLVL.